What follows is one T cell receptor (beta chain) and its context. Its antigen is not identified. Healthy bone marrow donors made up the donor group. The record originates from a study of cytomegalovirus exposure and HLA in healthy donors. The CDR3 covers 16 residues. Germline lookup yields CDR1 LGHNA and CDR2 YNFKEQ. Trimming cost V 3 bases and J 3 bases; bases outside gene matches: 3. Broader study findings: The Asian-associated ancestry cluster reportedly had fewer N-insertions than the 666-donor mean in a later analysis. Presence/absence analyses treated sequencing depth as roughly uniform across donors. Productive rates of about 90% or about 30% were seen for most TCR beta V segments in an earlier analysis.

The PCR had 60 Vbeta and 13 Jbeta primers. Measured with immunoSEQ multiplex PCR; TCRdb has only the in-frame clones, and not every one. The sample records about 140,000 clones, 61% being singletons. The material sequenced was PBMCs. The chain has TRBV4-2 and TRBJ2-7; 15 nucleotides line up with TRBD2. This sequence was found in a male donor in good health and CMV-seronegative. CDR3: CASSQPGLAGGYEQYF. The CDR3 bases are TGTGCCAGCAGCCAGCCGGGACTAGCGGGGGGCTACGAGCAGTACTTC.